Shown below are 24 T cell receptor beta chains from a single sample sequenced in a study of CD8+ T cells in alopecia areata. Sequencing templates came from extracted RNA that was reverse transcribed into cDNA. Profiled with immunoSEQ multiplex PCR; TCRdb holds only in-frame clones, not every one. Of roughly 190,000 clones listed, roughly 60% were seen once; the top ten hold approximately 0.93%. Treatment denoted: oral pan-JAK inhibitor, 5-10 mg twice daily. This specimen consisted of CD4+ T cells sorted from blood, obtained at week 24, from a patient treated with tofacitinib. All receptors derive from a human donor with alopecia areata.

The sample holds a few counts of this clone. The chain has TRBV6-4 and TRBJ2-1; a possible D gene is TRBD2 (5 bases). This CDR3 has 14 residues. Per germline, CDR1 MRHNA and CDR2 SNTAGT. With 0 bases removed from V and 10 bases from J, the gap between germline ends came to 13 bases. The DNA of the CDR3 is TGTGCCAGCAGTGACTCGTCAGTACGCGGGGAGCAGTTCTTC. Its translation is CASSDSSVRGEQFF.

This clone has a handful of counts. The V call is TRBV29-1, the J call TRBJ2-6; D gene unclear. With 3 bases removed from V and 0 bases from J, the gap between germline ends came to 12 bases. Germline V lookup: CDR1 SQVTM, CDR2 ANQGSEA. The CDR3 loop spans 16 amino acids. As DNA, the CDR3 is TGCAGCGTTGATCAGTTCTCTAGCTCTGGGGCCAACGTCCTGACTTTC. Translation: CSVDQFSSSGANVLTF.

The CDR3, as DNA: TGTGCCAGCAGCTTATCCGGCGAGACCCAGTACTTC. This gives the protein CASSLSGETQYF. The V and J genes are TRBV7-8 and TRBJ2-5; D uncertain. V gave up 2 bases and J gave up 5 bases, with 6 bases separating them. CDR1 and CDR2 from the germline V gene are SGHVS and FQNEAQ. The CDR3 loop spans 12 amino acids.

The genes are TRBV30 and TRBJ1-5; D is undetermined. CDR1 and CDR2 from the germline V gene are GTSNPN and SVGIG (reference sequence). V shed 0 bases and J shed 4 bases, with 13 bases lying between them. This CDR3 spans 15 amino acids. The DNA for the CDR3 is TGTGCCTGGAGTGTACGCGGCCGGCTAAATCAGCCCCAGCATTTT. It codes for CAWSVRGRLNQPQHF.

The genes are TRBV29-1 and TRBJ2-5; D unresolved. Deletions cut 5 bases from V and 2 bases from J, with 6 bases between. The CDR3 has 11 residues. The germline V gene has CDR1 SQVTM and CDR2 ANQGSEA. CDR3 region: CSVWKQETQYF. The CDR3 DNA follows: TGCAGCGTTTGGAAGCAAGAGACCCAGTACTTC.

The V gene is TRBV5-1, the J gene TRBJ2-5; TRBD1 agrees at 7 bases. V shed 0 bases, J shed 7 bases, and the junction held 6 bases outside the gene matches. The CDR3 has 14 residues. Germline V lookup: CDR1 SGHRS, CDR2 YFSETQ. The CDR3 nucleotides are TGCGCCAGCAGCTTGGGACAGGGCTCGGGGACCCAGTACTTC. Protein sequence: CASSLGQGSGTQYF.

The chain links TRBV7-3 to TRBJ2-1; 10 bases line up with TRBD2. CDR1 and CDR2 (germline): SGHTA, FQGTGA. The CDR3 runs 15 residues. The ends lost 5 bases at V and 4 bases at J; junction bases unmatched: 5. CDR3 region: CASSASGGDYNEQFF. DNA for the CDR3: TGTGCCAGCAGCGCTAGCGGGGGCGATTACAATGAGCAGTTCTTC.

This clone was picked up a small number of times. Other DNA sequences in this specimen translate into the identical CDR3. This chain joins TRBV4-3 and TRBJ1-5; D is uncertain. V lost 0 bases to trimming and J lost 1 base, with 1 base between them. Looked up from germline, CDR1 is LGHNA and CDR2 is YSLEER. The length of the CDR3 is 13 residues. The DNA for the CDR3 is TGCGCCAGCAGCCAAGACAGCAATCAGCCCCAGCATTTT. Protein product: CASSQDSNQPQHF.

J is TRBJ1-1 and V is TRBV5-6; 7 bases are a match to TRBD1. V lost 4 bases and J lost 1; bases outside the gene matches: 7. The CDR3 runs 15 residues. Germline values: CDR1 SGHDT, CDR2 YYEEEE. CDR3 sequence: CASSPDREGNTEAFF. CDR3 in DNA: TGTGCCAGCAGCCCAGACAGGGAGGGGAACACTGAAGCTTTCTTT.

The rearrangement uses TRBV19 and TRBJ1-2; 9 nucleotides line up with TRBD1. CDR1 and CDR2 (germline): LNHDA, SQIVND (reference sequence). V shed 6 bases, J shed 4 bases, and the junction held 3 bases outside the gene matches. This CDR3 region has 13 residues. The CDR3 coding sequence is TGTGCCAGTAGGAGGGACAGGGCCTATGGCTACACCTTC. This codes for CASRRDRAYGYTF.

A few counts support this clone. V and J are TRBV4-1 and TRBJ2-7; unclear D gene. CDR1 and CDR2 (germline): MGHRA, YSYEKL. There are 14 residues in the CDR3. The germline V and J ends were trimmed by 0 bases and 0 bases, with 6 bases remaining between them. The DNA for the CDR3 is TGCGCCAGCAGCCAAGATCAGATCTCCTACGAGCAGTACTTC. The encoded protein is CASSQDQISYEQYF.

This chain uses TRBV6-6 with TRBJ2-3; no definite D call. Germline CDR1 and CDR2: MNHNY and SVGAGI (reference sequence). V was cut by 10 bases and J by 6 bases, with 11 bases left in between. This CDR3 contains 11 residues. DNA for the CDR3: TGTGCCACCAAAGATTCGGATACGCAGTATTTT. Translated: CATKDSDTQYF.

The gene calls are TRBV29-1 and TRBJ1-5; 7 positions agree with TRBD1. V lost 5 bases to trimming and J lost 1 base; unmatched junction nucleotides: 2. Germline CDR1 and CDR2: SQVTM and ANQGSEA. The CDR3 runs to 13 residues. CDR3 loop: CSVTGASNQPQHF. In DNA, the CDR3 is TGCAGCGTTACAGGGGCCAGCAATCAGCCCCAGCATTTT.

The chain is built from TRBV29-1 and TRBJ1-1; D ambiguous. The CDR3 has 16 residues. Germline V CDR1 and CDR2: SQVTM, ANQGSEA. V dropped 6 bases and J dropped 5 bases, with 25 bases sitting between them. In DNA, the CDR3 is TGCAGCGTCGAATACCCTTCCGGAGGGCGGAGAACTGAAGCTTTCTTT. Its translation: CSVEYPSGGRRTEAFF.

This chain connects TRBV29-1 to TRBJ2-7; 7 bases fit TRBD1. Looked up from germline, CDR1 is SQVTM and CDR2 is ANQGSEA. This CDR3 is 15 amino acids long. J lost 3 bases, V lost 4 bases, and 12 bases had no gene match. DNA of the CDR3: TGCAGCGTTGGGGGAAACCGGGACAGTATCTACGAGCAGTACTTC. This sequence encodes CSVGGNRDSIYEQYF.

The CDR3 sequence is CASRLTTGSGEQYF. The DNA of the CDR3 is TGCGCCAGCCGCCTCACGACAGGGAGCGGCGAGCAGTACTTC. The chain combines TRBV5-1 with TRBJ2-7; 7 nucleotides line up with TRBD1. CDR1 is SGHRS and CDR2 is YFSETQ in the germline V gene. The trim removed 7 bases at V and 6 bases at J, leaving 13 bases unmatched. The CDR3 consists of 14 residues.

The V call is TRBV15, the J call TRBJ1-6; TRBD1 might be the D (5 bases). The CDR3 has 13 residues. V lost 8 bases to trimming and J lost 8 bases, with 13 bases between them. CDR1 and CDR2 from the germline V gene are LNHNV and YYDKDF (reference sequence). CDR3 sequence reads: CATQEGNDSPLHF. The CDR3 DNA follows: TGTGCCACCCAGGAGGGGAATGATTCACCCCTCCACTTT.

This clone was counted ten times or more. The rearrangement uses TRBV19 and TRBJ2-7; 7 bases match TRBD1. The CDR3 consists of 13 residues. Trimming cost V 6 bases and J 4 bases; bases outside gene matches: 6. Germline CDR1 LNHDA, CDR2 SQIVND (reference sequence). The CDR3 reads CASSRDSYYEQYF. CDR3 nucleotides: TGTGCCAGTAGCAGGGACAGCTATTACGAGCAGTACTTC. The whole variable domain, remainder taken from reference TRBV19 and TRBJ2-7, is DGGITQSPKYLFRKEGQNVTLSCEQNLNHDAMYWYRQDPGQGLRLIYYSQIVNDFQKGDIAEGYSVSREKKESFPLTVTSAQKNPTAFYLCASSRDSYYEQYFGPGTRLTVT.

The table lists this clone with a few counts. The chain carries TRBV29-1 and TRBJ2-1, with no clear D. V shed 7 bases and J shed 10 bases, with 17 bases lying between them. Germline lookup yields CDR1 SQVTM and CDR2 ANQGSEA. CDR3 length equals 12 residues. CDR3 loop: CSGDLAKGEQFF. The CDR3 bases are TGCAGCGGGGATTTAGCTAAAGGCGAGCAGTTCTTC.

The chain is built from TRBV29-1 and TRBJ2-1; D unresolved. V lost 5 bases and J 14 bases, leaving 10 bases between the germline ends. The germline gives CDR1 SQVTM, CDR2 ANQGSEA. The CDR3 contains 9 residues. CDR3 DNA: TGCAGCGTTCTCGCCCAGGAGTTCTTC. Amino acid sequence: CSVLAQEFF.

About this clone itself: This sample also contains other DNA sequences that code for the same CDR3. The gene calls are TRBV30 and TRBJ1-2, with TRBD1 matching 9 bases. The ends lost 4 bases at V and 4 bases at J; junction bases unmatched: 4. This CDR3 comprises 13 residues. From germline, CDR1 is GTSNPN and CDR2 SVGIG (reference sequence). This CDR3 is CAWTRDRAYGYTF. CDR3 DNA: TGTGCCTGGACTCGGGACAGGGCCTATGGCTACACCTTC.

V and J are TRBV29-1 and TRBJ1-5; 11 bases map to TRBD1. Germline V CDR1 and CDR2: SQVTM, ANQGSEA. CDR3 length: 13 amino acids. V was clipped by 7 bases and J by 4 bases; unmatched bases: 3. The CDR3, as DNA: TGCAGCGCGGGACAGGGGGATAATCAGCCCCAGCATTTT. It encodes CSAGQGDNQPQHF.

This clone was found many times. CDR3 in amino acids: CASSQGESTGSLAKNIQYF. In nucleotides, the CDR3 is TGCGCCAGCAGCCAAGGGGAATCGACCGGCTCACTAGCCAAAAACATTCAGTACTTC. J is TRBJ2-4 and V is TRBV4-3; D gene ambiguous. The V and J ends lost 1 base and 0 bases respectively, with 19 bases between them. In germline, CDR1 is LGHNA, CDR2 YSLEER. The CDR3 covers 19 residues.

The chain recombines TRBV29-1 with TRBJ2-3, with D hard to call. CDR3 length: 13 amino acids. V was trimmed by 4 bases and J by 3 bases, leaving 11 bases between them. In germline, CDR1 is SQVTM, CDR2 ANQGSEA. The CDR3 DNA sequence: TGCAGCGTTGGGCGGCTCATGACAGATACGCAGTATTTT. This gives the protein CSVGRLMTDTQYF.